This T cell receptor (beta chain) was captured in a study of cytomegalovirus exposure and HLA in healthy donors. Study-level results: Later analysis associated a missense DCLRE1C variant with TCR beta V- and J-gene trimming.

Amplification used 60 Vbeta primers and 13 Jbeta primers. Original data processing: In a later analysis, around 10 million of 65 million to 90 million unique beta chains occurred in at least two donors. This table comes from immunoSEQ multiplex PCR, and its TCRdb copy is limited to in-frame clones, with some not included. From that table come the V and J calls and clone size; the DNA was used to work out D and trimming. Altogether some 150,000 clones are present, 77% being singletons, with the ten largest covering more than 1.1%. A word on this clone: Its antigen is not known.

Per the germline V gene, CDR1 is SGHRS and CDR2 is YFSETQ. This CDR3 has 15 amino acids. V lost 4 bases, J lost 5 bases, and 13 bases lay in between. The receptor was isolated from a woman aged 40 to 50 in good health and CMV-seronegative. Sequencing was performed on PBMCs. The chain has TRBV5-1 and TRBJ1-6; D gene ambiguous. This CDR3 reads CASSRDSGDNSPLHF. The CDR3 DNA sequence: TGCGCCAGCAGCAGGGATTCCGGGGATAATTCACCCCTCCACTTT.